These 21 T cell receptor beta chains share one sample of origin, sequenced in a study of T cells after yellow fever vaccination. TCRdb re-called the 5' RACE reads with MiXCR, one entry per CDR3 protein. This table has over 120,000 distinct CDR3 sequences, approximately 6.6% appearing once. The starting material was CD4+ T cells sorted from PBMCs, obtained 10 days after the yellow fever booster vaccination. All receptors come from a man aged 25-45 years who received the YFV17D yellow fever vaccine.

This clonotype has at least ten counts. This sequence joins TRBV12-3 or TRBV12-4 and TRBJ2-5; 8 bases align to TRBD1. The CDR3 is 14 amino acids. V lost 6 bases to trimming and J lost 1 base; unmatched junction nucleotides: 4. CDR3 in DNA: TGTGCCAGCAGCGACAGGGGCACCCAAGAGACCCAGTACTTC. Amino acids: CASSDRGTQETQYF.

Worth noting for this clonotype: This may be a read error, as it is one base from a much larger clone. This chain uses TRBV12-3 or TRBV12-4 with TRBJ1-4; 7 bases are a match to TRBD1. With V trimmed by 6 bases and J by 8 bases, 9 bases remained unmatched. There are 14 residues in the CDR3. The CDR3 sequence: CASRPGTVKEKLFF. CDR3 DNA sequence: TGTGCCAGCAGGCCCGGGACAGTTAAGGAAAAACTGTTTTTT.

Of note for this clonotype: This may be a read error: a much more frequent sequence differs by one nucleotide. The rearrangement uses TRBV20-1 and TRBJ2-1; 8 positions match TRBD2. This CDR3 is 16 amino acids long. Germline V gene sequence: CDR1 DFQATT, CDR2 SNEGSKA (reference sequence). The DNA of the CDR3 is TGCTGTGCTAGCACCGCACTAGCGGATCACTACAATGAGCAGTTCTTC. This codes for CCASTALADHYNEQFF.

The table lists this clonotype with a few counts. The chain is built from TRBV7-2 and TRBJ1-2; D unclear. The V end was cut by 11 bases, the J end by 6 bases, with 22 bases between. Germline V gene lookup returns CDR1 SGHTA and CDR2 FQGNSA. The CDR3 consists of 14 residues. As DNA, the CDR3 is TGTGCCTGCAACCTCGACTCAACGAGAGATGGCTACACCTTC. It yields the protein CACNLDSTRDGYTF.

This clonotype occurred many times. J is TRBJ2-3 and V is TRBV4-2; D possibly corresponds to TRBD2 (5 bases). Trimming stripped 2 bases from V and 4 bases from J, with 7 bases between. This CDR3 is 13 amino acids long. Germline values: CDR1 LGHNA, CDR2 YNFKEQ. In nucleotides, the CDR3 is TGTGCCAGCAGCCAACGGGGATCAGATACGCAGTATTTT. This translates into CASSQRGSDTQYF.

The chain combines TRBV12-3 or TRBV12-4 with TRBJ1-2, with D hard to call. CDR3 length: 11 residues. The germline V and J ends were trimmed by 10 bases and 8 bases, with 14 bases remaining between them. DNA of the CDR3: TGTGCCACCGAGATGTTTAGGGGCTACACCTTC. Protein sequence: CATEMFRGYTF.

This clonotype has more than one count but fewer than ten. The chain recombines TRBV29-1 with TRBJ1-2, with unresolved D. Germline lookup yields CDR1 SQVTM and CDR2 ANQGSEA. The ends were cut back, 4 bases at V and 4 bases at J, with 10 bases in the middle. CDR3 length: 12 amino acids. In DNA, the CDR3 is TGCAGCGTTGCAGGAATCCTCTATGGCTACACCTTC. It yields the protein CSVAGILYGYTF.

In this sample, this clonotype turned up a few times. This chain connects TRBV6-4 to TRBJ2-5; TRBD2 agrees at 13 bases. V dropped 5 bases and J dropped 3; count of bases not matched to a gene: 9. This CDR3 is built from 17 residues. Germline lookup yields CDR1 MRHNA and CDR2 SNTAGT. CDR3 sequence (DNA): TGTGCCAGCAGTACCACTAGCGGGAGGGCCAGGGAAGAGACCCAGTACTTC. It translates to CASSTTSGRAREETQYF.

This clonotype has just a few counts. V is TRBV20-1 and J is TRBJ2-1; D is ambiguous. Germline V lookup: CDR1 DFQATT, CDR2 SNEGSKA (reference sequence). Trimming took off 0 bases at V and 2 bases at J, with 11 bases between the two ends. This CDR3 contains 15 residues. CDR3 bases: TGCAGTGCTAGAGATACGGCATTCCCCTACAATGAGCAGTTCTTC. This sequence encodes CSARDTAFPYNEQFF.

Ten or more counts support this clonotype. This chain joins TRBV20-1 and TRBJ2-3, with D possibly called TRBD1 or TRBD2 (6 bases each). The germline V gene encodes CDR1 DFQATT and CDR2 SNEGSKA (reference sequence). Trimming removed 1 base at V and 7 bases at J, with 12 bases between. CDR3 length equals 13 residues. CDR3: CSARAGATYTQYF. The CDR3 DNA is TGCAGTGCTAGAGCGGGGGCCACCTATACGCAGTATTTT.

In its sample, this clonotype was seen many times. The chain carries TRBV5-1 and TRBJ2-7, with D possibly being TRBD1 (5 bases). There are 14 residues in the CDR3. CDR1 SGHRS and CDR2 YFSETQ come from the germline V gene. V lost 0 bases and J 3 bases, leaving 10 bases between the germline ends. CDR3 loop: CASSLEGNGYEQYF. As DNA, the CDR3 is TGCGCCAGCAGCTTGGAGGGGAATGGCTACGAGCAGTACTTC.

There are many counts of this clonotype. The chain recombines TRBV21-1 with TRBJ1-6. TRBV21-1 is a pseudogene segment. This CDR3 spans 14 amino acids. The CDR3 is CASSWGKYNSPLHF. CDR3 nucleotides: TGTGCGAGCAGTTGGGGAAAGTATAATTCACCCCTCCACTTT.

This clonotype has a count of ten or more. The gene calls are TRBV24-1 and TRBJ2-1; 11 bases map to TRBD2. With V trimmed by 6 bases and J by 7 bases, 10 bases remained unmatched. The CDR3 totals 16 residues. In germline, CDR1 is KGHDR, CDR2 SFDVKD. The CDR3 sequence: CATSPTGTSGENEQFF. Written as DNA, the CDR3 is TGTGCCACCAGTCCTACCGGGACTAGCGGAGAAAATGAGCAGTTCTTC.

The chain couples TRBV6-5 to TRBJ2-7, with 10 positions matching TRBD1. V lost 4 bases, J lost 2 bases, and 5 bases stayed unmatched. Germline V gene data show CDR1 as MNHEY and CDR2 as SVGAGI. The CDR3 consists of 15 residues. The CDR3 coding sequence is TGTGCCAGCAGTTTCCGGGACAGGGGCCCCTACGAGCAGTACTTC. Protein product: CASSFRDRGPYEQYF.

The table lists this clonotype with many counts. The chain has TRBV6-5 and TRBJ1-3, with no clear D. The CDR3 has 15 amino acids. Trimming pared 0 bases from V and 0 bases from J, leaving 6 bases between. Germline V lookup: CDR1 MNHEY, CDR2 SVGAGI. The CDR3 is CASSYSRSSGNTIYF. In DNA, the CDR3 is TGTGCCAGCAGTTACTCGAGGAGCTCTGGAAACACCATATATTTT.

This clonotype has ten or more counts. The J gene is TRBJ2-7, the V gene TRBV5-1; tentatively, D is TRBD1 (6 bases). Germline V CDR1 and CDR2: SGHRS, YFSETQ. Trimming took off 4 bases at V and 3 bases at J, with 14 bases between the two ends. The CDR3 has 14 amino acids. The CDR3 DNA sequence: TGCGCCAGCAGCAATCCGGGACACCACTACGAGCAGTACTTC. It yields the protein CASSNPGHHYEQYF.

There are many counts of this clonotype. V usage is TRBV6-5 and J usage is TRBJ1-1; D is ambiguous. Trimming cost V 2 bases and J 1 base, with 5 bases left between them. Germline CDR1 is MNHEY and CDR2 is SVGAGI. This CDR3 has 13 residues. CDR3 region: CASSYKRNTEAFF. The CDR3 DNA is TGTGCCAGCAGTTACAAGAGGAACACTGAAGCTTTCTTT.

This clonotype was picked up many times. The chain recombines TRBV19 with TRBJ2-1, with a possible D match to TRBD1 (5 bases). V was pared by 7 bases and J by 0 bases, with 16 bases between. The CDR3 sequence is 16 residues long. CDR1 and CDR2 from the germline V gene are LNHDA and SQIVND (reference sequence). CDR3: CASKMGHLDSYNEQFF. The CDR3 region has the DNA TGTGCCAGTAAGATGGGGCATCTAGACTCCTACAATGAGCAGTTCTTC.

In its sample, this clonotype was seen a few times. V is TRBV5-5 and J is TRBJ2-1, with 11 bases that match TRBD2. The germline V gene has CDR1 SGHKS and CDR2 YYEKEE (reference sequence). The junction had 8 bases not matched to a gene; V was cut back by 4 bases and J by 8 bases. This CDR3 contains 15 residues. This chain's CDR3 is CASSLLLAGAYEQFF. CDR3 DNA: TGTGCCAGCAGCCTTCTACTAGCGGGAGCCTATGAGCAGTTCTTC.

In this sample, this clonotype turned up many times. V usage is TRBV20-1 and J usage is TRBJ2-7, with D possibly matching TRBD1 (6 bases). The V and J ends lost 6 bases and 4 bases respectively, with 10 bases between them. The length of the CDR3 is 11 residues. Germline V lookup: CDR1 DFQATT, CDR2 SNEGSKA (reference sequence). CDR3 nucleotide sequence: TGCAGTGCCCTCAGGGGTTACGAGCAGTACTTC. The encoded protein is CSALRGYEQYF.

This clonotype was counted ten times or more. V usage is TRBV7-8 and J usage is TRBJ2-7, with D possibly matching TRBD2 (5 bases). The V gene lost 5 bases and the J gene lost 0 bases, with 11 bases spanning the gap. The CDR3 runs 14 residues. From germline, CDR1 is SGHVS and CDR2 FQNEAQ. In nucleotides, the CDR3 is TGTGCCAGCAGCAGCCGGGATCTCTCCTACGAGCAGTACTTC. Encoded protein: CASSSRDLSYEQYF.